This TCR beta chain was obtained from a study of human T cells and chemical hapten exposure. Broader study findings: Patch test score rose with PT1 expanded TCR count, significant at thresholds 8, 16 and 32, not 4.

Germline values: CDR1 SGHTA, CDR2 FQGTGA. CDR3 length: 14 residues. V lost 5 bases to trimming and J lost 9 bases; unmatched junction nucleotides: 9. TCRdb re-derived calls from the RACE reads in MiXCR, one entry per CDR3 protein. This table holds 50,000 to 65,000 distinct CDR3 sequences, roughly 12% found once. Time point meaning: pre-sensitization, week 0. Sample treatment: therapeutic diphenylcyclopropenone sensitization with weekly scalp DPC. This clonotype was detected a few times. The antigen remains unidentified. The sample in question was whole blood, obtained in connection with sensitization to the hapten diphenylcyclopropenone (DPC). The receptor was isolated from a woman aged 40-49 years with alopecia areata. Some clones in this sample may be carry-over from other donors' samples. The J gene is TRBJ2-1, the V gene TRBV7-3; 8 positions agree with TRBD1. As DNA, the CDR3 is TGTGCCAGCAGCCTGACAGGGGCAGGCGGTGAGCAGTTCTTC. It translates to CASSLTGAGGEQFF.